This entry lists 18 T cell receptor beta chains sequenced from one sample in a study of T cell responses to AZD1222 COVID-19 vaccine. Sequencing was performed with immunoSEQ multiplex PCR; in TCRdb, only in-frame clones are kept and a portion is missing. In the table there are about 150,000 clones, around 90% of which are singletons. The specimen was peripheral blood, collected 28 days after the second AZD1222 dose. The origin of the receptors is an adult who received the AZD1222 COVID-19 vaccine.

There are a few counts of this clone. The CDR3 nucleotides read TGTGCCAGCAGTGACAGTATGACAAGCCGCTCCTACAATGAGCAGTTCTTC. It specifies CASSDSMTSRSYNEQFF. V is TRBV6-2 or TRBV6-3 and J is TRBJ2-1; TRBD1 is a possible D gene (5 bases). The CDR3 extends over 17 amino acids. V was shortened by 5 bases and J by 0 bases, with 17 bases between the two germline ends. Germline CDR1 is MNHEY and CDR2 is SVGEGT.

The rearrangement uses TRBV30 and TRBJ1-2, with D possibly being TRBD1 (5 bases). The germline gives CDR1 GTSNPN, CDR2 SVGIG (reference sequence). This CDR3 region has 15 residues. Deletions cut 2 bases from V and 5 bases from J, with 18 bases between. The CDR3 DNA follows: TGTGCCTGGAGTATCACGGGGGTCGGGGGGTATGGCTACACCTTC. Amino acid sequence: CAWSITGVGGYGYTF.

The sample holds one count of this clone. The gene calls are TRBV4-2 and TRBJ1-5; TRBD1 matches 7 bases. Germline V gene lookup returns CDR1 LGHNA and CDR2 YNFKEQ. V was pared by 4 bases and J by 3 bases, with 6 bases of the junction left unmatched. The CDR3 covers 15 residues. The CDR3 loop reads CASSLEDRSNQPQHF. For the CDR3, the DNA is TGTGCCAGCAGCCTCGAGGACAGGTCCAATCAGCCCCAGCATTTT.

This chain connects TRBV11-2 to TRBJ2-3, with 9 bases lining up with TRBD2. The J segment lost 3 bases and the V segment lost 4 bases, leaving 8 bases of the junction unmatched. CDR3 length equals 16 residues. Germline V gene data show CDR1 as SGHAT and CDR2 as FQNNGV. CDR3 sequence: CASSSEAGGGTDTQYF. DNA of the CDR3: TGTGCCAGCAGCTCAGAAGCGGGAGGCGGGACAGATACGCAGTATTTT. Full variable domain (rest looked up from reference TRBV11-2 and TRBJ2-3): EAGVAQSPRYKIIEKRQSVAFWCNPISGHATLYWYQQILGQGPKLLIQFQNNGVVDDSQLPKDRFSAERLKGVDSTLKIQPAKLEDSAVYLCASSSEAGGGTDTQYFGPGTRLTVL.

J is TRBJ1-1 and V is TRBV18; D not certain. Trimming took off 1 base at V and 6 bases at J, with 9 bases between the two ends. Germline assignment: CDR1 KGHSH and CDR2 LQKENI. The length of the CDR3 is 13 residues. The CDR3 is CASSPHPGAEAFF. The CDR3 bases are TGTGCCAGCTCACCACACCCGGGAGCTGAAGCTTTCTTT.

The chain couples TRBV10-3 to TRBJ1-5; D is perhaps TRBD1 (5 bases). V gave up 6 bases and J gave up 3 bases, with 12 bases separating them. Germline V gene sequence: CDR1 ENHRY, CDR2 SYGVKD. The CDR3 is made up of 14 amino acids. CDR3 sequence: CAIRGDGHNQPQHF. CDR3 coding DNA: TGTGCCATCAGGGGGGACGGGCACAATCAGCCCCAGCATTTT.

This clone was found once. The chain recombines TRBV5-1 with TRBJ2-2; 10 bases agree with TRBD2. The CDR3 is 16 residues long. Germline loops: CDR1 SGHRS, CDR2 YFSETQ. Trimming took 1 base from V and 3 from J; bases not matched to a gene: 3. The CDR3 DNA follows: TGCGCCAGCAGCTTGAGGACTAGCGGAGACACCGGGGAGCTGTTTTTT. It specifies CASSLRTSGDTGELFF. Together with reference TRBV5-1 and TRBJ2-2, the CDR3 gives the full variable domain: KAGVTQTPRYLIKTRGQQVTLSCSPISGHRSVSWYQQTPGQGLQFLFEYFSETQRNKGNFPGRFSGRQFSNSRSEMNVSTLELGDSALYLCASSLRTSGDTGELFFGEGSRLTVL.

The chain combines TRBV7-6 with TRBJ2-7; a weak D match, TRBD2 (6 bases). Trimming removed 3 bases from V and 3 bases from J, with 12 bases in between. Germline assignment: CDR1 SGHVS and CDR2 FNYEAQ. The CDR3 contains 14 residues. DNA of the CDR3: TGTGCCAGCAGCTTGCAGTTGGGGGGCTACGAGCAGTACTTC. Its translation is CASSLQLGGYEQYF. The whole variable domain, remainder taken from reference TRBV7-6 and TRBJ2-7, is GAGVSQSPRYKVTKRGQDVALRCDPISGHVSLYWYRQALGQGPEFLTYFNYEAQQDKSGLPNDRFSAERPEGSISTLTIQRTEQRDSAMYRCASSLQLGGYEQYFGPGTRLTVT.

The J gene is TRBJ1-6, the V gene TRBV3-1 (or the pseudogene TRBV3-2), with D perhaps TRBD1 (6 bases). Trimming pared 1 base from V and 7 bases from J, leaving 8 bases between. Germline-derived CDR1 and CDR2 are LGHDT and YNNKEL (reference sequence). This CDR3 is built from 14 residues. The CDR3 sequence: CASSQVRGNSPLHF. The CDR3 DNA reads TGTGCCAGCAGCCAAGTGAGGGGGAATTCACCCCTCCACTTT.

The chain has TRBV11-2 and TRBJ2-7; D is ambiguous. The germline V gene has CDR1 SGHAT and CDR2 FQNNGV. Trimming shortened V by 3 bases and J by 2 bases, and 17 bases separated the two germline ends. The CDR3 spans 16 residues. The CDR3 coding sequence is TGTGCCAGCAGCTTGTCCCCAACCAGTCGGACCTACGAGCAGTACTTC. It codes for CASSLSPTSRTYEQYF. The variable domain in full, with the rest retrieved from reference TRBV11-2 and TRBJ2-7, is EAGVAQSPRYKIIEKRQSVAFWCNPISGHATLYWYQQILGQGPKLLIQFQNNGVVDDSQLPKDRFSAERLKGVDSTLKIQPAKLEDSAVYLCASSLSPTSRTYEQYFGPGTRLTVT.

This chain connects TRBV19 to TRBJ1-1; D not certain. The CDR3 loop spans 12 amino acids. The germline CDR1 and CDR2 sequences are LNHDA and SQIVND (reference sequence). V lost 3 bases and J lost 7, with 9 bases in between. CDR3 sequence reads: CASSIWLNEAFF. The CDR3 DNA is TGTGCCAGTAGTATTTGGCTAAATGAAGCTTTCTTT.

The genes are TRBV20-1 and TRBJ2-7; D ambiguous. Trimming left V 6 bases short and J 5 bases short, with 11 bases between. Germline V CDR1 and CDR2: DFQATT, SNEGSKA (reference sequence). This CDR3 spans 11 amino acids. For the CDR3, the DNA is TGCAGTGCCTGGTCTCCAGACGAGCAGTACTTC. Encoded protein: CSAWSPDEQYF.

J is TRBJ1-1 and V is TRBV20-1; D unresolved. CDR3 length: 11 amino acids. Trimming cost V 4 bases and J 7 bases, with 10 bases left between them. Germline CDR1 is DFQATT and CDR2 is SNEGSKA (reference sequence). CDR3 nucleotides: TGCAGTGCTACCCCACACCGTGAAGCTTTCTTT. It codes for CSATPHREAFF.

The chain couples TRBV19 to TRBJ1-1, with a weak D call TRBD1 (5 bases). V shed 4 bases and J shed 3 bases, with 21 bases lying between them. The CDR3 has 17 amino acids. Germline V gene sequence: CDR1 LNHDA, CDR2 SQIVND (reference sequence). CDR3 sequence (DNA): TGTGCCAGTAGTACGACAGTTTACTCTCGCGGGGACACTGAAGCTTTCTTT. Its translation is CASSTTVYSRGDTEAFF.

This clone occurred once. CDR3 region: CASSPSGQGSSYNSPLHF. The CDR3 DNA sequence: TGTGCCAGCTCACCATCGGGACAGGGGAGCTCCTATAATTCACCCCTCCACTTT. This chain links TRBV18 with TRBJ1-6, with 10 bases matching TRBD1. After removal of 2 bases from V and 0 bases from J, the junction contained 4 bases not matched to a gene. Germline V gene data show CDR1 as KGHSH and CDR2 as LQKENI. This CDR3 is 18 amino acids long. Together with reference TRBV18 and TRBJ1-6, the CDR3 gives the full variable domain: NAGVMQNPRHLVRRRGQEARLRCSPMKGHSHVYWYRQLPEEGLKFMVYLQKENIIDESGMPKERFSAEFPKEGPSILRIQQVVRGDSAAYFCASSPSGQGSSYNSPLHFGNGTRLTVT.

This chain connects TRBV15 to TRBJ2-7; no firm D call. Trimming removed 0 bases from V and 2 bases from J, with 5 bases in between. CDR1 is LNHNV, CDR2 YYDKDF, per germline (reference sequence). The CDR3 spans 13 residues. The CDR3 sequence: CATSRDIPYEQYF. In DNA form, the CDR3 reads TGTGCCACCAGCAGAGATATCCCCTACGAGCAGTACTTC.

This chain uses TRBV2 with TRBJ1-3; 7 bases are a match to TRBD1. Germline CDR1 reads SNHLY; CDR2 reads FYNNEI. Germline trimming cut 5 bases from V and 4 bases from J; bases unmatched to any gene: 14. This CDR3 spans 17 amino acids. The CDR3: CASSPRGGEGLGNTIYF. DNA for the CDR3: TGTGCCAGCAGTCCCCGAGGGGGCGAAGGTCTCGGAAACACCATATATTTT.

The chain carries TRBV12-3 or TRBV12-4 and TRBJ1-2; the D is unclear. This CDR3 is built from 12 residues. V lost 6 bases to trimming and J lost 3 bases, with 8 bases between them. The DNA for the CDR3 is TGTGCCAGCAGGGGGATGGACTATGGCTACACCTTC. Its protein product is CASRGMDYGYTF.